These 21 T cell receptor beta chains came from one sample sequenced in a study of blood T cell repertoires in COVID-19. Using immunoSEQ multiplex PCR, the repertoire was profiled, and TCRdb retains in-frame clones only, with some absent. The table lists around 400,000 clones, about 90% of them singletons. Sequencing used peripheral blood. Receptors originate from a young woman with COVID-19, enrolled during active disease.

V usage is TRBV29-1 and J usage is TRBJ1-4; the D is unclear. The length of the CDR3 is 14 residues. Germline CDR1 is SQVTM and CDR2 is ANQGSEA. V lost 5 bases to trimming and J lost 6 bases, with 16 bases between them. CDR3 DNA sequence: TGCAGCGTTCCGGCCCCTGAGGGATATGAAAAACTGTTTTTT. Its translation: CSVPAPEGYEKLFF.

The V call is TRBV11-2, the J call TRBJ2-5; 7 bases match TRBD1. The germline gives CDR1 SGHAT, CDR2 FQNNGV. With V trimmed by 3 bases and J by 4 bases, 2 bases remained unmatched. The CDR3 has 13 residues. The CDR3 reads CASSFPGGETQYF. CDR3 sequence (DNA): TGTGCCAGCAGCTTCCCAGGGGGAGAGACCCAGTACTTC.

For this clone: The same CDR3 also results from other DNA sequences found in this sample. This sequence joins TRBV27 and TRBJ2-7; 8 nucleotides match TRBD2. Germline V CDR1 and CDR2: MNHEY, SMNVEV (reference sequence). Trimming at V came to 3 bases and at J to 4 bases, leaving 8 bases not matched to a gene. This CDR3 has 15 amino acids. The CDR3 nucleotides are TGTGCCAGCAGTTTGAGTCTAGCGGGTCCGTACGAGCAGTACTTC. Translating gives CASSLSLAGPYEQYF.

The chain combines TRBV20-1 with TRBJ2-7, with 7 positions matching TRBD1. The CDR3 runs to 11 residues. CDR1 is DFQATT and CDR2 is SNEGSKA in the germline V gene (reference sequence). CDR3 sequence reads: CSTGTAGEQYF. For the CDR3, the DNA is TGCAGCACCGGGACAGCCGGGGAGCAGTACTTC.

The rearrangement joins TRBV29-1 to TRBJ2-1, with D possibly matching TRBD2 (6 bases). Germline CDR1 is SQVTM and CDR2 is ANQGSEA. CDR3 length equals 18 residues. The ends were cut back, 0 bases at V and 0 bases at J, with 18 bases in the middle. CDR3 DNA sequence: TGCAGCGTTGAAGATCCCTCCGCGCGGGGAGTCTCCTACAATGAGCAGTTCTTC. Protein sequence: CSVEDPSARGVSYNEQFF.

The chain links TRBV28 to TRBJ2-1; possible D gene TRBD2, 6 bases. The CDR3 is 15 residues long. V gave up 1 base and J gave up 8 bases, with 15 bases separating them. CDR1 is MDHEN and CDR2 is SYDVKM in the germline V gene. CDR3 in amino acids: CASSLYGTPDDEQFF. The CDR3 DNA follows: TGTGCCAGCAGTTTATATGGGACTCCGGACGATGAGCAGTTCTTC.

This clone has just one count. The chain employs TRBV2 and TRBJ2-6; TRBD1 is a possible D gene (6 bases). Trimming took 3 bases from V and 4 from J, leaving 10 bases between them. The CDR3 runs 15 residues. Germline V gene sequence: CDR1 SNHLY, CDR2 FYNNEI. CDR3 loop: CASSEGASGANVLTF. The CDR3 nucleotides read TGTGCCAGCAGTGAGGGGGCATCCGGGGCCAACGTCCTGACTTTC.

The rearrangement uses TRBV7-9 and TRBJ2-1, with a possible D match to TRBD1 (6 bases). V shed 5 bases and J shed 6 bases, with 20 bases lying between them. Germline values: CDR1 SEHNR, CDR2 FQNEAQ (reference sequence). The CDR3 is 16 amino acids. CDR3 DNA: TGTGCCAGCAGCGTAAGAGGGGGAGTCATCGTCAATGAGCAGTTCTTC. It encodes CASSVRGGVIVNEQFF.

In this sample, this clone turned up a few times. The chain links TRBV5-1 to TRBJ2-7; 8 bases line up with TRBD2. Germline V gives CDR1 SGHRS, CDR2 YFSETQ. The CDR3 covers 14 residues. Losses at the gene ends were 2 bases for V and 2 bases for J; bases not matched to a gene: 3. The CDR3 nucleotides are TGCGCCAGCAGCTTCGGGACTAGTGCCTACGAGCAGTACTTC. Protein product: CASSFGTSAYEQYF.

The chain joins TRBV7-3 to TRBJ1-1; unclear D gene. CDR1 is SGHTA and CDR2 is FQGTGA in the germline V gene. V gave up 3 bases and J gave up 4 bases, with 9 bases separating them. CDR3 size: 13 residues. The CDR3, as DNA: TGTGCCAGCAGCTTCGACTCGGGCACTGAAGCTTTCTTT. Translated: CASSFDSGTEAFF.

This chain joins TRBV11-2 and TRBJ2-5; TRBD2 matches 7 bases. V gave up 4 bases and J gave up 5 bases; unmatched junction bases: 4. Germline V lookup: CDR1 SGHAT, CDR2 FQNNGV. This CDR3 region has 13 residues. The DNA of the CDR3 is TGTGCCAGCAGCTGGACTAGGTGGGAGACCCAGTACTTC. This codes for CASSWTRWETQYF.

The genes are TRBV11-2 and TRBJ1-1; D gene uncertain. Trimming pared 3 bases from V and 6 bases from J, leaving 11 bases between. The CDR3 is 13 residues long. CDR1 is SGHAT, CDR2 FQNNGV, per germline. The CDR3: CASSFGSGAEAFF. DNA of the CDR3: TGTGCCAGCAGCTTTGGATCCGGGGCTGAAGCTTTCTTT.

The CDR3 nucleotides read TGCGCCAGCAGCCAAGTAGGAGCGGGAGGGCCGGAAGATACGCAGTATTTT. This gives the protein CASSQVGAGGPEDTQYF. This chain joins TRBV4-1 and TRBJ2-3; 10 bases match TRBD2. V lost 1 base to trimming and J lost 5 bases; unmatched junction nucleotides: 9. Germline values: CDR1 MGHRA, CDR2 YSYEKL. The CDR3 is made up of 17 amino acids.

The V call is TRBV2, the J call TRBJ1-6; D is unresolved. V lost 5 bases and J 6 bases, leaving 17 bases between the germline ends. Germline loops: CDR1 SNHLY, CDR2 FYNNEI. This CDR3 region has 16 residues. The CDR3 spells CASSLDEGRPNSPLHF. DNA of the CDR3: TGTGCCAGCAGTCTTGACGAGGGTAGGCCTAATTCACCCCTCCACTTT.

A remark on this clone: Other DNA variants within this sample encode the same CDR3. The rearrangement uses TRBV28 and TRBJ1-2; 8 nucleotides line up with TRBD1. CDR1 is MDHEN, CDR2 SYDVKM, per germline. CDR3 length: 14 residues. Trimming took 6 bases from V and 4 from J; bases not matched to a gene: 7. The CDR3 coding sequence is TGTGCCAGCAGCCCCGGACAGGGAAGCTATGGCTACACCTTC. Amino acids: CASSPGQGSYGYTF.

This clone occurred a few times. The CDR3: CASSLDGELGYTF. CDR3 nucleotides: TGCGCCAGCAGCTTGGACGGAGAACTTGGCTACACCTTC. The gene calls are TRBV5-1 and TRBJ1-2; D is unclear. In germline, CDR1 is SGHRS, CDR2 YFSETQ. Deletions cut 0 bases from V and 7 bases from J, with 10 bases between. The CDR3 has 13 residues. The full variable domain, with the rest looked up from reference TRBV5-1 and TRBJ1-2, is KAGVTQTPRYLIKTRGQQVTLSCSPISGHRSVSWYQQTPGQGLQFLFEYFSETQRNKGNFPGRFSGRQFSNSRSEMNVSTLELGDSALYLCASSLDGELGYTFGSGTRLTVV.

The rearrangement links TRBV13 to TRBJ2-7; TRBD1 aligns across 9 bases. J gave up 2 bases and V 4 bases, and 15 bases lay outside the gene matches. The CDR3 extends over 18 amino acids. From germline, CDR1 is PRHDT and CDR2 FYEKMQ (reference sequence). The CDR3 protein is CASSSRDRVFYGTYEQYF. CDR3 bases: TGTGCCAGCAGCTCCCGGGACAGGGTTTTTTACGGGACCTACGAGCAGTACTTC.

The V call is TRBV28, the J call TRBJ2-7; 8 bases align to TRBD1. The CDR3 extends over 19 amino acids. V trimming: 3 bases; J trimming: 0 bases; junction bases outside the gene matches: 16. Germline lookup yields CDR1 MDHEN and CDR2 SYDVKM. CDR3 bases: TGTGCCAGCAGTTTTACCCTAATATTAAGAGGACAGGGCTCCTACGAGCAGTACTTC. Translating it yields CASSFTLILRGQGSYEQYF.

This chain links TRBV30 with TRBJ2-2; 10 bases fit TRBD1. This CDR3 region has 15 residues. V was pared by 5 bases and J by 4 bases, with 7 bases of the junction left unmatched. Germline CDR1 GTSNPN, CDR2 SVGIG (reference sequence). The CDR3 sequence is CAWAPGQGLTGELFF. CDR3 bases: TGTGCCTGGGCACCGGGACAGGGGCTCACCGGGGAGCTGTTTTTT.

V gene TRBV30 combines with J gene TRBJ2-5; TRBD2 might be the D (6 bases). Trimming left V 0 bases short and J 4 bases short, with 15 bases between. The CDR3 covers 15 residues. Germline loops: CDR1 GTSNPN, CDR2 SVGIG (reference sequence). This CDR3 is CAWSVTPFGGETQYF. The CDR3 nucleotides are TGTGCCTGGAGTGTTACACCGTTCGGGGGAGAGACCCAGTACTTC.

This CDR3 is CASSYGREGDYGYTF. As DNA, the CDR3 is TGTGCCAGCAGTTACGGCCGTGAGGGGGACTATGGCTACACCTTC. This chain uses TRBV6-6 with TRBJ1-2; D perhaps matches TRBD1 (6 bases). Germline V CDR1 and CDR2: MNHNY, SVGAGI (reference sequence). V gave up 2 bases and J gave up 3 bases, with 13 bases separating them. This CDR3 is built from 15 residues.